These 29 T cell receptor beta chains were sequenced from one sample in a study of cytomegalovirus exposure and HLA in healthy donors (dated by TCRdb to 2016 to 2017). Library preparation was by the immunoSEQ multiplex PCR assay. For the multiplex PCR, a mixture combining 60 forward primers for TCR Vbeta segments and 13 reverse primers for TCR Jbeta segments was used. TCRdb limited this immuneACCESS table to in-frame rearrangements with V and J called. A share of clones is missing; checked studies link under half to unresolved V genes, and the rest is unexplained. The sample table records 100,000 to 150,000 clones. Of the sample, 1.5% to 2% falls within the top ten clones. The specimen was PBMCs. These receptors all come from a young man in good health and CMV-seronegative.

This chain uses TRBV15 with TRBJ2-7, with 8 positions matching TRBD1. The germline CDR1 and CDR2 sequences are LNHNV and YYDKDF (reference sequence). There are 14 residues in the CDR3. The V and J ends lost 3 bases and 4 bases, in that order; junction bases with no gene match: 5. CDR3: CATSSRTGLYEQYF. The CDR3 DNA sequence: TGTGCCACCAGCAGCCGGACAGGGCTATACGAGCAGTACTTC.

The CDR3 DNA is TGTGCCAGTATGTGGACAGGGGTGGGCACAGATACGCAGTATTTT. Translated: CASMWTGVGTDTQYF. The gene calls are TRBV19 and TRBJ2-3, with 9 bases matching TRBD1. V lost 7 bases, J lost 1 base, and 6 bases stayed unmatched. Per germline, CDR1 LNHDA and CDR2 SQIVND (reference sequence). The CDR3 length is 15 residues.

The J gene is TRBJ2-3, the V gene TRBV5-1, with D unclear. V was trimmed by 1 base and J by 1 base, leaving 25 bases between them. Germline-derived CDR1 and CDR2 are SGHRS and YFSETQ. There are 20 residues in the CDR3. For the CDR3, the DNA is TGCGCCAGCAGCTTGAGAGGTGGAGCGACCCTCCCCCGGGGCACAGATACGCAGTATTTT. Translating gives CASSLRGGATLPRGTDTQYF.

The chain has TRBV7-3 and TRBJ2-7; D is perhaps TRBD2 (6 bases). Germline V gene lookup returns CDR1 SGHTA and CDR2 FQGTGA. This CDR3 spans 15 amino acids. Deletions cut 2 bases from V and 5 bases from J, with 16 bases between. The CDR3 loop is CASSLGTTGGDEQYF. CDR3 in DNA: TGTGCCAGCAGCTTAGGTACTACCGGAGGGGACGAGCAGTACTTC.

The chain has TRBV18 and TRBJ1-1; D remains unclear. The germline V and J ends were trimmed by 3 bases and 1 base, with 3 bases remaining between them. Looked up from germline, CDR1 is KGHSH and CDR2 is LQKENI. This CDR3 region has 12 residues. In DNA form, the CDR3 reads TGTGCCAGCTCACCTCGGAACACTGAAGCTTTCTTT. Its translation: CASSPRNTEAFF.

The rearrangement joins TRBV5-1 to TRBJ2-2; 8 bases map to TRBD1. CDR1 and CDR2 (germline): SGHRS, YFSETQ. With V trimmed by 1 base and J by 5 bases, 10 bases remained unmatched. The CDR3 runs to 17 residues. The CDR3 DNA follows: TGCGCCAGCAGCTTGACCCCCCGGCAGGGGGCGACCGGGGAGCTGTTTTTT. Protein sequence: CASSLTPRQGATGELFF. Full variable domain (remainder filled in from reference TRBV5-1 and TRBJ2-2): KAGVTQTPRYLIKTRGQQVTLSCSPISGHRSVSWYQQTPGQGLQFLFEYFSETQRNKGNFPGRFSGRQFSNSRSEMNVSTLELGDSALYLCASSLTPRQGATGELFFGEGSRLTVL.

The rearrangement links TRBV2 to TRBJ1-5, with TRBD1 as a possible D gene (6 bases). This CDR3 is 17 amino acids long. The V end was cut by 3 bases, the J end by 0 bases, with 15 bases between. Per germline, CDR1 SNHLY and CDR2 FYNNEI. CDR3 coding DNA: TGTGCCAGCAGTGAGTTGAAGGGGGACTATAGCAATCAGCCCCAGCATTTT. As protein: CASSELKGDYSNQPQHF.

This chain joins TRBV5-4 and TRBJ1-4, with D maybe TRBD1 (6 bases). The CDR3 contains 15 residues. The V gene's germline CDR1 is SGHNT and CDR2 YYREEE (reference sequence). Trimming took off 1 base at V and 3 bases at J, with 10 bases between the two ends. The CDR3 loop reads CASSLLGQANEKLFF. The DNA of the CDR3 is TGTGCCAGCAGCTTGTTGGGACAAGCTAATGAAAAACTGTTTTTT. Combining the CDR3 with reference TRBV5-4 and TRBJ1-4 gives the whole variable domain ETGVTQSPTHLIKTRGQQVTLRCSSQSGHNTVSWYQQALGQGPQFIFQYYREEENGRGNFPPRFSGLQFPNYSSELNVNALELDDSALYLCASSLLGQANEKLFFGSGTQLSVL.

The V and J genes are TRBV28 and TRBJ1-1; possible D gene TRBD1, 5 bases. V shed 1 base and J shed 2 bases, with 14 bases lying between them. Looked up from germline, CDR1 is MDHEN and CDR2 is SYDVKM. The CDR3 totals 16 residues. CDR3 nucleotides: TGTGCCAGCAGTTTATCGGGGGGGAGTTTTAACACTGAAGCTTTCTTT. Protein sequence: CASSLSGGSFNTEAFF.

The rearrangement joins TRBV11-2 to TRBJ1-5; weak D call: TRBD1 (5 bases). V lost 5 bases and J lost 9, with 20 bases in between. The germline CDR1 and CDR2 sequences are SGHAT and FQNNGV. The CDR3 sequence is 15 residues long. CDR3 sequence reads: CASSPGQHSVGPQHF. CDR3 DNA: TGTGCCAGCAGCCCAGGGCAGCACTCGGTGGGGCCCCAGCATTTT. The full variable domain, its missing parts supplied by reference TRBV11-2 and TRBJ1-5, is EAGVAQSPRYKIIEKRQSVAFWCNPISGHATLYWYQQILGQGPKLLIQFQNNGVVDDSQLPKDRFSAERLKGVDSTLKIQPAKLEDSAVYLCASSPGQHSVGPQHFGDGTRLSIL.

The genes are TRBV28 and TRBJ1-1; no firm D call. Trimming stripped 3 bases from V and 5 bases from J, with 7 bases between. Per germline, CDR1 MDHEN and CDR2 SYDVKM. This CDR3 has 12 amino acids. CDR3 protein: CASSFQRTEAFF. The CDR3 DNA reads as TGTGCCAGCAGTTTTCAACGGACTGAAGCTTTCTTT.

This chain uses TRBV5-6 with TRBJ1-5; D gene unclear. V dropped 3 bases and J dropped 7 bases, with 8 bases sitting between them. CDR3 size: 12 residues. Looked up from germline, CDR1 is SGHDT and CDR2 is YYEEEE. The CDR3 bases are TGTGCCAGCAGCTCAGGCGGGCAGCCCCAGCATTTT. Residues: CASSSGGQPQHF.

V and J are TRBV5-1 and TRBJ2-5, with 16 bases that match TRBD2. Germline V gene sequence: CDR1 SGHRS, CDR2 YFSETQ. Trimming removed 7 bases from V and 4 bases from J; junction bases left unmatched: 10. The CDR3 totals 17 residues. The CDR3 loop is CASDPGGTSGGAETQYF. The DNA of the CDR3 is TGCGCCAGCGACCCCGGCGGGACTAGCGGGGGGGCAGAGACCCAGTACTTC.

V usage is TRBV5-1 and J usage is TRBJ1-2; 9 positions match TRBD1. After removal of 5 bases from V and 4 bases from J, the junction contained 12 bases not matched to a gene. In germline, CDR1 is SGHRS, CDR2 YFSETQ. This CDR3 is built from 16 residues. CDR3 in DNA: TGCGCCAGCAGACCAGCTTACAGGGGGCGCGTCTATGGCTACACCTTC. Its protein product is CASRPAYRGRVYGYTF.

With regard to this clone: One end of the junction is discordant with germline, which a read error may explain. Other DNA sequences of this sample code for an identical CDR3. The J gene is TRBJ1-2, the V gene TRBV7-9, with 8 bases matching TRBD1. CDR3 length equals 13 residues. Germline CDR1 SEHNR, CDR2 FQNEAQ (reference sequence). In DNA, the CDR3 is TGTGCCAGCAGCTTAGAGAGGGACAGGATAATGATCTTC. It codes for CASSLERDRIMIF. Filled out from reference TRBV7-9 and TRBJ1-2, the complete variable domain reads DTGVSQNPRHKITKRGQNVTFRCDPISEHNRLYWYRQTLGQGPEFLTYFQNEAQLEKSRLLSDRFSAERPKGSFSTLEIQRTEQGDSAMYLCASSLERDRIMIFGSGTRLTVV.

The rearrangement uses TRBV4-3 and TRBJ2-7, with D maybe TRBD2 (5 bases). Trimming took off 0 bases at V and 1 base at J, with 13 bases between the two ends. Germline CDR1 LGHNA, CDR2 YSLEER. The CDR3 sequence is 16 residues long. The CDR3 loop reads CASSQESASPSYEQYF. The CDR3 nucleotides are TGCGCCAGCAGCCAAGAATCGGCTAGCCCTTCCTACGAGCAGTACTTC.

This sequence joins TRBV4-3 and TRBJ1-6, with D possibly being TRBD1 (6 bases). V shed 4 bases and J shed 5 bases, with 12 bases lying between them. Looked up from germline, CDR1 is LGHNA and CDR2 is YSLEER. This CDR3 has 15 amino acids. CDR3 in amino acids: CASSRGTTDNSPLHF. In DNA, the CDR3 is TGCGCCAGCAGCCGAGGGACAACGGATAATTCACCCCTCCACTTT.

The rearrangement joins TRBV4-3 to TRBJ1-1; possibly TRBD1 for D (6 bases). Germline V CDR1 and CDR2: LGHNA, YSLEER. The CDR3 runs to 13 residues. The V gene lost 4 bases and the J gene lost 3 bases, with 9 bases spanning the gap. The CDR3 coding sequence is TGCGCCAGCAGCCCAGGGGTTTACACTGAAGCTTTCTTT. Its translation is CASSPGVYTEAFF.

The chain is built from TRBV9 and TRBJ1-4, with a tentative D call TRBD1 (5 bases). Germline lookup yields CDR1 SGDLS and CDR2 YYNGEE. The CDR3 is 15 residues long. The V end was cut by 0 bases, the J end by 7 bases, with 13 bases between. CDR3 loop: CASSVAGRAGEKLFF. DNA of the CDR3: TGTGCCAGCAGCGTAGCAGGGCGAGCGGGTGAAAAACTGTTTTTT.

The J gene is TRBJ1-2, the V gene TRBV11-3; 9 nucleotides agree with TRBD1. Germline V CDR1 and CDR2: SGHNT, YENEEA. With V trimmed by 8 bases and J by 12 bases, 7 bases remained unmatched. The CDR3 extends over 11 amino acids. The CDR3 spells CASGYGTGNTF. CDR3 DNA sequence: TGTGCCAGCGGCTACGGGACAGGGAACACCTTC.

The chain joins TRBV27 to TRBJ1-1, with 7 bases identical to TRBD1. Unmatched junction bases numbered 2, after V lost 3 bases and J lost 4 bases. The CDR3 is made up of 13 amino acids. CDR1 and CDR2 from the germline V gene are MNHEY and SMNVEV (reference sequence). The DNA for the CDR3 is TGTGCCAGCAGTTTCGCAGGGGGCACTGAAGCTTTCTTT. It codes for CASSFAGGTEAFF.

The chain combines TRBV11-3 with TRBJ1-2; TRBD1 agrees at 8 bases. This CDR3 comprises 13 residues. CDR1 is SGHNT, CDR2 YENEEA, per germline. V was clipped by 5 bases and J by 5 bases; unmatched bases: 4. The CDR3 coding sequence is TGTGCCAGCAGCGGACAGGGAAGGTATGGCTACACCTTC. It translates to CASSGQGRYGYTF.

The V call is TRBV28, the J call TRBJ1-1, with D unresolved. The CDR3 consists of 12 residues. CDR1 MDHEN and CDR2 SYDVKM come from the germline V gene. Deletions cut 7 bases from V and 3 bases from J, with 9 bases between. CDR3 loop: CASTSPDTEAFF. CDR3 nucleotides: TGTGCCAGCACCTCACCGGACACTGAAGCTTTCTTT. Full variable domain (rest looked up from reference TRBV28 and TRBJ1-1): DVKVTQSSRYLVKRTGEKVFLECVQDMDHENMFWYRQDPGLGLRLIYFSYDVKMKEKGDIPEGYSVSREKKERFSLILESASTNQTSMYLCASTSPDTEAFFGQGTRLTVV.

CDR3 loop: CASSGAGATNEKLFF. The CDR3 bases are TGTGCCAGCAGCGGCGCCGGGGCAACTAATGAAAAACTGTTTTTT. The rearrangement uses TRBV6-5 and TRBJ1-4; D is unclear. The CDR3 spans 15 residues. The ends were cut back, 6 bases at V and 0 bases at J, with 11 bases in the middle. Germline CDR1 MNHEY, CDR2 SVGAGI.

The chain joins TRBV30 to TRBJ1-4; no definite D call. The CDR3 length is 11 residues. V lost 2 bases and J 9 bases, leaving 7 bases between the germline ends. Per the germline V gene, CDR1 is GTSNPN and CDR2 is SVGIG (reference sequence). The DNA for the CDR3 is TGTGCCTGGAGTTTGAGGAAAAAACTGTTTTTT. Its protein is CAWSLRKKLFF.

V usage is TRBV10-3 and J usage is TRBJ2-3, with 13 nucleotides matching TRBD2. Germline-derived CDR1 and CDR2 are ENHRY and SYGVKD. The junction had 6 bases not matched to a gene; V was cut back by 8 bases and J by 4 bases. CDR3 length equals 15 residues. The chain's CDR3 is CAISLAGGFSDTQYF. CDR3 nucleotide sequence: TGTGCCATCTCACTAGCGGGGGGGTTTTCAGATACGCAGTATTTT.

Written as DNA, the CDR3 is TGTGCCAGTAGTTCACCCCTCGGGGGAGGGACTGAAGCTTTCTTT. Translated, it gives CASSSPLGGGTEAFF. The gene calls are TRBV19 and TRBJ1-1; maybe TRBD1 (5 bases). This CDR3 has 15 residues. The germline V gene encodes CDR1 LNHDA and CDR2 SQIVND (reference sequence). V dropped 5 bases and J dropped 5 bases, with 18 bases sitting between them. Supplemented by reference TRBV19 and TRBJ1-1, the full variable domain reads DGGITQSPKYLFRKEGQNVTLSCEQNLNHDAMYWYRQDPGQGLRLIYYSQIVNDFQKGDIAEGYSVSREKKESFPLTVTSAQKNPTAFYLCASSSPLGGGTEAFFGQGTRLTVV.

The chain uses TRBV7-3 and TRBJ2-2; the match to TRBD1 covers 7 bases. Germline trimming cut 5 bases from V and 2 bases from J; bases unmatched to any gene: 11. Germline V gene sequence: CDR1 SGHTA, CDR2 FQGTGA. This CDR3 contains 17 residues. The CDR3 region has the DNA TGTGCCAGCAGCCGTGCCGGGACAGTGTCCAACACCGGGGAGCTGTTTTTT. Translated: CASSRAGTVSNTGELFF.

The gene calls are TRBV7-2 and TRBJ1-2; 8 bases align to TRBD1. Looked up from germline, CDR1 is SGHTA and CDR2 is FQGNSA. Trimming took 4 bases from V and 11 from J; bases not matched to a gene: 21. The CDR3 has 17 amino acids. This CDR3 reads CASSSGDRLTPIRGYTF. The DNA for the CDR3 is TGTGCCAGCAGCTCTGGGGACAGGCTCACTCCCATAAGGGGGTACACCTTC.